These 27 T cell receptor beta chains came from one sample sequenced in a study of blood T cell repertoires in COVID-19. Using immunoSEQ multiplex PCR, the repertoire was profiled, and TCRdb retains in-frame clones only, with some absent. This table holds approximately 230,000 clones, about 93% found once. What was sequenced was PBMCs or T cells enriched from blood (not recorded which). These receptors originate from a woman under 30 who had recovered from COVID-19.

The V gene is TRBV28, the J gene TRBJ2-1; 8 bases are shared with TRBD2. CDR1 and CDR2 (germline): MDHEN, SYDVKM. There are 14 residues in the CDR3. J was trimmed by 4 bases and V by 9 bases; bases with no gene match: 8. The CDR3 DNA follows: TGTGCCAGTTCACTAGCGGAAGGTTACAATGAGCAGTTCTTC. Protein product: CASSLAEGYNEQFF.

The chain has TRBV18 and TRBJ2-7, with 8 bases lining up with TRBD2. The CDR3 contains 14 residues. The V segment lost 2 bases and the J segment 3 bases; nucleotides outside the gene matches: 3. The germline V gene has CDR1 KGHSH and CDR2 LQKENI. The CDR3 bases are TGTGCCAGCTCACCAAAAGCGGGAGACTACGAGCAGTACTTC. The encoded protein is CASSPKAGDYEQYF.

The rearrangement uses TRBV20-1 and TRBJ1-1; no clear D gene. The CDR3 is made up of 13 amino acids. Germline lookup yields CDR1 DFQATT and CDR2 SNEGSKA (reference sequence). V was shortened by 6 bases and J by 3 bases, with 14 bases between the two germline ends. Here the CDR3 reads CSASVRRDTEAFF. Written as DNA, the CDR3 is TGCAGTGCCAGTGTCCGTCGAGACACTGAAGCTTTCTTT.

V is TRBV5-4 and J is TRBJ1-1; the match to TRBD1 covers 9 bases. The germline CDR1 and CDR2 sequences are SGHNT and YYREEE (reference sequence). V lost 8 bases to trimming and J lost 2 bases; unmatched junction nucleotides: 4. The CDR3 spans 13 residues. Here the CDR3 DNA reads TGTGCCAGGGGGGACAGGGAAAACACTGAAGCTTTCTTT. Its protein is CARGDRENTEAFF.

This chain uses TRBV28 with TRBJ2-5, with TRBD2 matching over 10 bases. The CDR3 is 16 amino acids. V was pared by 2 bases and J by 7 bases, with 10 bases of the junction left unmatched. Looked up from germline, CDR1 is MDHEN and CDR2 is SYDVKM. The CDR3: CASSLRLAGALVTQYF. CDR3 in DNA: TGTGCCAGCAGTTTAAGGCTAGCGGGAGCCTTGGTGACCCAGTACTTC. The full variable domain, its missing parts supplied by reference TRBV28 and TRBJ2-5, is DVKVTQSSRYLVKRTGEKVFLECVQDMDHENMFWYRQDPGLGLRLIYFSYDVKMKEKGDIPEGYSVSREKKERFSLILESASTNQTSMYLCASSLRLAGALVTQYFGPGTRLLVL.

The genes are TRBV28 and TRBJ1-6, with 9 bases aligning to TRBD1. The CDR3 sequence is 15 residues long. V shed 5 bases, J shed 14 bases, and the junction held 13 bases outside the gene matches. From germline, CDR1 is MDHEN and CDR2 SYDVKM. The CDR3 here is CASSRPGQGAKALHF. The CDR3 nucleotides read TGTGCCAGCAGTAGACCGGGACAGGGAGCTAAGGCCCTCCACTTT.

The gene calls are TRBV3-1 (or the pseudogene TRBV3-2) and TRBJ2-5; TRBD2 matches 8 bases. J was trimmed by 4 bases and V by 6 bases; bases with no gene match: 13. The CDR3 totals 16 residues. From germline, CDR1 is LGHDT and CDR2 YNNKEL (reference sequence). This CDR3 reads CASSPRRAGGLETQYF. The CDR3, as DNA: TGTGCCAGCAGTCCTCGGCGGGCGGGAGGTCTAGAGACCCAGTACTTC.

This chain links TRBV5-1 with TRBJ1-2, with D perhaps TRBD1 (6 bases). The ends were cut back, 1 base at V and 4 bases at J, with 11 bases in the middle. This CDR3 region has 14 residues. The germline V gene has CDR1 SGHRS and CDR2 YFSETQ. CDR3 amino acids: CASSLSGAGYGYTF. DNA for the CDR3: TGCGCCAGCAGCTTGTCAGGGGCGGGCTATGGCTACACCTTC.

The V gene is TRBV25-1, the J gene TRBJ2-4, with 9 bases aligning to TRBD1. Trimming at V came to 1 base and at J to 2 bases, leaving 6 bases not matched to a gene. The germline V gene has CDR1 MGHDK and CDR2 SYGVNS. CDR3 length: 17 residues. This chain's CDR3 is CASSESGTGFTKNIQYF. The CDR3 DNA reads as TGTGCCAGCAGTGAATCGGGGACAGGGTTTACCAAAAACATTCAGTACTTC.

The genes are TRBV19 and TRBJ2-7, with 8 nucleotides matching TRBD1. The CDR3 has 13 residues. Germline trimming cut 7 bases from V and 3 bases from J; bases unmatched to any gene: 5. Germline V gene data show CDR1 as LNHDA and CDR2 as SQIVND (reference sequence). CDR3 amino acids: CASMGQELYEQYF. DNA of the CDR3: TGTGCCAGTATGGGACAGGAGCTCTACGAGCAGTACTTC. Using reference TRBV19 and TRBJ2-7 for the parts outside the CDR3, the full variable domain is DGGITQSPKYLFRKEGQNVTLSCEQNLNHDAMYWYRQDPGQGLRLIYYSQIVNDFQKGDIAEGYSVSREKKESFPLTVTSAQKNPTAFYLCASMGQELYEQYFGPGTRLTVT.

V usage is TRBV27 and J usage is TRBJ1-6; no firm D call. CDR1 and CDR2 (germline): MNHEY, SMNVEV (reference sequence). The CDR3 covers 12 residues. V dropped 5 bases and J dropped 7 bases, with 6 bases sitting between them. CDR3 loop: CASSLRNSPLHF. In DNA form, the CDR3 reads TGTGCCAGCAGTCTCAGGAATTCACCCCTCCACTTT.

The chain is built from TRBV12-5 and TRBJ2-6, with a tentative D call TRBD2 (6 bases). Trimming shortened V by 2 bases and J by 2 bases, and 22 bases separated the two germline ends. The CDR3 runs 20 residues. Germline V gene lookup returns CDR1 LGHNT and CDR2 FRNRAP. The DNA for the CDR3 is TGTGCTAGTGGTTTGAATCGCGGGGACTGGGTTATCCCTGGGGCCAACGTCCTGACTTTC. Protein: CASGLNRGDWVIPGANVLTF.

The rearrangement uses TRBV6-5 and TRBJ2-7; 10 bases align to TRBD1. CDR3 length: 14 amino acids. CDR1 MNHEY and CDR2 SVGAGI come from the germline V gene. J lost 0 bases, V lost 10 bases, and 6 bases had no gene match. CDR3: CATIRTGGSYEQYF. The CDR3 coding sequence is TGTGCCACCATACGGACAGGGGGCTCCTACGAGCAGTACTTC.

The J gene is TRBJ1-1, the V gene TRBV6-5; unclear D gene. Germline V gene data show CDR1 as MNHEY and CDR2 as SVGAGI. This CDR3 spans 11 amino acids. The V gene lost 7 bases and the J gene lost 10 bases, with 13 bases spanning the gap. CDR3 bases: TGTGCCAGCATCCGAGGGCGAGGAGCTTTCTTT. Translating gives CASIRGRGAFF.

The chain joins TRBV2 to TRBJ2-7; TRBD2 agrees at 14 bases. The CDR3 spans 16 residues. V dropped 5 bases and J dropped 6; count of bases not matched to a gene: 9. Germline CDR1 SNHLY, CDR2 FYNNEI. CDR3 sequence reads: CASSSGLAGGRTEQYF. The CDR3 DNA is TGTGCCAGCAGTAGCGGACTAGCGGGGGGCCGCACCGAGCAGTACTTC.

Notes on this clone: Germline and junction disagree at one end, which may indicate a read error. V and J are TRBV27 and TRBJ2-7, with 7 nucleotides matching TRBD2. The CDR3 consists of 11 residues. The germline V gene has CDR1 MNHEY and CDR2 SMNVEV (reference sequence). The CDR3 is CASSPGRGLDF. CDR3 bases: TGTGCCAGCAGTCCAGGACGAGGACTAGACTTC.

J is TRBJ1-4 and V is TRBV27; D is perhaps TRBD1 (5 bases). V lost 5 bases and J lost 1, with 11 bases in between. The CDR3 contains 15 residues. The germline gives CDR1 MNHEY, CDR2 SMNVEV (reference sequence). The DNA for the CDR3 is TGTGCCAGCAGTGTGGCGGGGCTAACTAATGAAAAACTGTTTTTT. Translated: CASSVAGLTNEKLFF.

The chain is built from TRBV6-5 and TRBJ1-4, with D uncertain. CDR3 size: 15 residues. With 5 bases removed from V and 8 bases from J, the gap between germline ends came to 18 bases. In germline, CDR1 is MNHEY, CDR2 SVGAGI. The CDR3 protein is CASSPSGSRREKLFF. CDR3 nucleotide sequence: TGTGCCAGCAGTCCGTCGGGGAGCAGGAGAGAAAAACTGTTTTTT.

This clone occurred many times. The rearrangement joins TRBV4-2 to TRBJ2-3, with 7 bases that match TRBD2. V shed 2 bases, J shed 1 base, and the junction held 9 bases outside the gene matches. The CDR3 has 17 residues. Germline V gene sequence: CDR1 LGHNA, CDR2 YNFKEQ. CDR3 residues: CASSQPLSGSGTDTQYF. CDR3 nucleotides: TGTGCCAGCAGCCAACCTCTTAGCGGGTCCGGCACAGATACGCAGTATTTT.

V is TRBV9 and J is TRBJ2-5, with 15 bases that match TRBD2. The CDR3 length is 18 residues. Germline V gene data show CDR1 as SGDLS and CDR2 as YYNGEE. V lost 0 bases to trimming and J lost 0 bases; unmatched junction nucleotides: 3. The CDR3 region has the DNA TGTGCCAGCAGCGTAGGGACTAGCGGGAGGGGGTACCAAGAGACCCAGTACTTC. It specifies CASSVGTSGRGYQETQYF.

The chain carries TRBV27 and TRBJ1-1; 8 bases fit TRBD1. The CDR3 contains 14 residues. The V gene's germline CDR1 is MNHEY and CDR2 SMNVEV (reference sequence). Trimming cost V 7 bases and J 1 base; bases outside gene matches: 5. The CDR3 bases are TGTGCCAGCAAACGGACAGGGTGGAACACTGAAGCTTTCTTT. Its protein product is CASKRTGWNTEAFF.

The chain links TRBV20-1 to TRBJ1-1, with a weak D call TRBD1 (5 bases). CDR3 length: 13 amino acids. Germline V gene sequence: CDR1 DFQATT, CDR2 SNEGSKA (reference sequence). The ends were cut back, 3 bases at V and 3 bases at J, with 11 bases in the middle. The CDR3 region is CSASFGRDTEAFF. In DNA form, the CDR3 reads TGCAGTGCTAGTTTCGGCAGGGACACTGAAGCTTTCTTT.

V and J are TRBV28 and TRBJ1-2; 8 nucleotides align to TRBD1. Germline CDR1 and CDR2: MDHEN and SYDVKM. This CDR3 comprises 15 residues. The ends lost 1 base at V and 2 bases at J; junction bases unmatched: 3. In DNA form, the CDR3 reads TGTGCCAGCAGTTTATTGGGACAGGCGAACTATGGCTACACCTTC. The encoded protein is CASSLLGQANYGYTF.

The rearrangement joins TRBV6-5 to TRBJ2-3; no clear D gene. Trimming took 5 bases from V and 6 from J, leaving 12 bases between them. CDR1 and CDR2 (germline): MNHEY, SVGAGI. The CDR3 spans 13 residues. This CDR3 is CASSPLPLDTQYF. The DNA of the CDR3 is TGTGCCAGCAGTCCACTACCCCTGGATACGCAGTATTTT.

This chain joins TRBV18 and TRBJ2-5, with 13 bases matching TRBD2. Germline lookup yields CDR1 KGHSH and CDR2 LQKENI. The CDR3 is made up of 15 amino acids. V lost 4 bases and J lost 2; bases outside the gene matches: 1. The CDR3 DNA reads TGTGCCAGCTCACTGGGACTAGCGGGGCAAGAGACCCAGTACTTC. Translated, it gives CASSLGLAGQETQYF.

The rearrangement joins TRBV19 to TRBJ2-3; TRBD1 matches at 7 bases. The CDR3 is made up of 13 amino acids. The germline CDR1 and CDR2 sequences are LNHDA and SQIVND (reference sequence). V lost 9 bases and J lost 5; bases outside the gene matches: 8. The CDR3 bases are TGTGCCAGCAACGACAGGGTTGAAGATACGCAGTATTTT. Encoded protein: CASNDRVEDTQYF.

The CDR3 spells CASGRRTGLSVTQYF. For the CDR3, the DNA is TGTGCCAGCGGGCGTCGGACAGGGTTGTCAGTTACGCAGTATTTT. The rearrangement joins TRBV3-1 (or the pseudogene TRBV3-2) to TRBJ2-3; TRBD1 agrees at 8 bases. Per the germline V gene, CDR1 is LGHDT and CDR2 is YNNKEL (reference sequence). V was clipped by 8 bases and J by 8 bases; unmatched bases: 15. The length of the CDR3 is 15 residues.